A single sample is the source of the 2 T cell receptor beta chains below, sequenced in a study of T cells in Graves' hyperthyroidism and ophthalmopathy. Amplification targeted TCR beta CDR3 regions from RNA transcripts. A first-round RT-PCR of the TCR CDR3 used the HTBI primer set. One entry per CDR3 protein results from TCRdb running MiXCR on the multiplex PCR reads. This sample carries some 560,000 distinct CDR3 sequences, 15% to 17% of them seen once, and the ten largest clones take 6.5% to 8%. Sample: blood. Receptors were obtained from a woman in her twenties or thirties with Graves' hyperthyroidism.

This clonotype has a count of ten or more. The V gene is TRBV6-1, the J gene TRBJ2-3; 14 bases fit TRBD2. This CDR3 comprises 19 residues. In germline, CDR1 is MNHNS, CDR2 SASEGT. V lost 5 bases, J lost 3 bases, and 13 bases stayed unmatched. The CDR3 loop is CASSYLGLAGEGETDTQYF. DNA for the CDR3: TGTGCCAGCAGTTACCTGGGACTAGCGGGAGAAGGGGAAACAGATACGCAGTATTTT.

This clonotype appeared many times. The J gene is TRBJ2-3, the V gene TRBV2; D tentatively fits TRBD1 or TRBD2 (5 bases each). Germline CDR1 and CDR2: SNHLY and FYNNEI. This CDR3 has 15 amino acids. The V end lost 4 bases, the J end lost 0 bases, and 11 bases lay between the germline ends. The CDR3 sequence is CASSVRDPSTDTQYF. For the CDR3, the DNA is TGTGCCAGCAGTGTGAGGGACCCTAGCACAGATACGCAGTATTTT.